Included here is one TCR beta chain sequence, with context. The sample comes from a study of PD-L1 blockade in urothelial cancer. Study context: Enrolled patients had been treated previously with 0 to 3 chemotherapy regimens. Blood analysis was done at 3 weeks (second dose) and 6 weeks after treatment began.

The CDR3 loop spans 15 amino acids. V was cut by 7 bases and J by 0 bases, with 12 bases left in between. CDR1 SNHLY and CDR2 FYNNEI come from the germline V gene. Patients' urothelial carcinoma was locally advanced or metastatic. There were between 1 and 8 samples from each patient, taken pretreatment and on-treatment. Clones were read by immunoSEQ multiplex PCR, and TCRdb kept only the in-frame ones, dropping some. The table shows about 83,000 clones, with 87% occurring only once. The sequence was obtained from a woman aged 70-85 years with urothelial cancer. The chain is built from TRBV2 and TRBJ2-2, with D maybe TRBD2 (5 bases). The sample consisted of PBMCs, taken around atezolizumab (anti-PD-L1) treatment. CDR3 bases: TGTGCCAGCAATATCTTGGGAGCGAACACCGGGGAGCTGTTTTTT. The encoded protein is CASNILGANTGELFF.